Following are 20 T cell receptor beta chains from one sample sequenced in a study of CD8+ T cells in alopecia areata. cDNA serving as the sequencing template came from extracted, reverse transcribed RNA. Produced via immunoSEQ multiplex PCR; TCRdb's table is partial and in-frame only. The sample lists about 180,000 clones, around 63% occurring once. This material consisted of CD4+ T cells sorted from blood, taken at week 0. The receptors were sampled from a human donor with alopecia areata.

The CDR3 DNA follows: TGTGCCAGCAGCCCTTCAGGGGTGAACACTGAAGCTTTCTTT. This sequence encodes CASSPSGVNTEAFF. This chain uses TRBV7-2 with TRBJ1-1, with D perhaps TRBD1 (6 bases). The CDR3 consists of 14 residues. The germline CDR1 and CDR2 sequences are SGHTA and FQGNSA. Trimming removed 5 bases at V and 0 bases at J, with 10 bases between. The full variable domain, its missing parts supplied by reference TRBV7-2 and TRBJ1-1, is GAGVSQSPSNKVTEKGKDVELRCDPISGHTALYWYRQSLGQGLEFLIYFQGNSAPDKSGLPSDRFSAERTGGSVSTLTIQRTQQEDSAVYLCASSPSGVNTEAFFGQGTRLTVV.

The rearrangement links TRBV30 to TRBJ2-3; maybe TRBD1 (6 bases). The CDR3 runs 14 residues. Between the trimmed V and J ends, which lost 2 bases and 2 bases, there was a span of 11 bases. CDR1 is GTSNPN and CDR2 is SVGIG in the germline V gene (reference sequence). The CDR3 loop is CAWSRGDNTDTQYF. CDR3 DNA sequence: TGTGCCTGGAGTCGAGGGGACAACACAGATACGCAGTATTTT.

Only a few counts were recorded for this clone. The V call is TRBV7-2, the J call TRBJ2-5; D remains ambiguous. Germline values: CDR1 SGHTA, CDR2 FQGNSA. With 0 bases removed from V and 2 bases from J, the gap between germline ends came to 10 bases. This CDR3 comprises 15 residues. The CDR3 sequence: CASSLAGWGQETQYF. The DNA for the CDR3 is TGTGCCAGCAGCTTAGCAGGTTGGGGACAAGAGACCCAGTACTTC.

J is TRBJ2-7 and V is TRBV11-2; tentatively, D is TRBD1 or TRBD2 (6 bases each). In germline, CDR1 is SGHAT, CDR2 FQNNGV. V lost 4 bases and J lost 2, with 15 bases in between. The CDR3 covers 15 residues. The DNA of the CDR3 is TGTGCCAGCAGCTCGGGCGGAGGGGGTCCCTACGAGCAGTACTTC. It specifies CASSSGGGGPYEQYF.

V gene TRBV14 combines with J gene TRBJ2-1; 7 bases are a match to TRBD2. V dropped 8 bases and J dropped 4; count of bases not matched to a gene: 8. Germline CDR1 reads SGHDN; CDR2 reads FVKESK. The CDR3 loop spans 14 amino acids. CDR3 DNA: TGTGCCAGCGCAGAGGCTAGCGGTTACAATGAGCAGTTCTTC. Encoded protein: CASAEASGYNEQFF.

V usage is TRBV18 and J usage is TRBJ1-1, with D unresolved. Deletions cut 2 bases from V and 3 bases from J, with 7 bases between. Germline-derived CDR1 and CDR2 are KGHSH and LQKENI. The CDR3 runs to 13 residues. CDR3 DNA sequence: TGTGCCAGCTCACCAGGGAGCCACACTGAAGCTTTCTTT. Protein sequence: CASSPGSHTEAFF.

The chain employs TRBV28 and TRBJ1-1; D remains unclear. Trimming shortened V by 8 bases and J by 9 bases, and 16 bases separated the two germline ends. This CDR3 has 12 residues. CDR1 is MDHEN and CDR2 is SYDVKM in the germline V gene. CDR3 coding DNA: TGTGCCAGCTTAAGGACGAGATCAAAAGCTTTCTTT. It encodes CASLRTRSKAFF.

This clone was seen ten or more times. The chain couples TRBV7-2 to TRBJ2-3; D ambiguous. The germline V and J ends were trimmed by 0 bases and 4 bases, with 5 bases remaining between them. Germline V gene sequence: CDR1 SGHTA, CDR2 FQGNSA. The CDR3 covers 13 residues. The CDR3 loop reads CASSLAKSDTQYF. The CDR3 nucleotides read TGTGCCAGCAGCTTAGCTAAGTCAGATACGCAGTATTTT. The full variable domain, rest sourced from reference TRBV7-2 and TRBJ2-3, is GAGVSQSPSNKVTEKGKDVELRCDPISGHTALYWYRQSLGQGLEFLIYFQGNSAPDKSGLPSDRFSAERTGGSVSTLTIQRTQQEDSAVYLCASSLAKSDTQYFGPGTRLTVL.

This clone has only one observation. The chain recombines TRBV9 with TRBJ1-2, with a possible D match to TRBD1 (6 bases). The CDR3 loop spans 14 amino acids. Trimming removed 4 bases from V and 6 bases from J, with 16 bases in between. Germline-derived CDR1 and CDR2 are SGDLS and YYNGEE. Here the CDR3 DNA reads TGTGCCAGCAGCAATCGTCCCGGGACAAATGGCTACACCTTC. Encoded protein: CASSNRPGTNGYTF.

CDR3 residues: CASSDRDPSVLTF. The CDR3, as DNA: TGTGCCAGCAGTGATAGGGACCCTAGTGTCCTGACTTTC. The J gene is TRBJ2-6, the V gene TRBV6-6; D might be TRBD1 or TRBD2, each matching 5 bases. The V and J ends lost 5 bases and 13 bases respectively, with 15 bases between them. CDR1 is MNHNY, CDR2 SVGAGI, per germline (reference sequence). This CDR3 has 13 amino acids.

The sample holds a few counts of this clone. The chain recombines TRBV29-1 with TRBJ2-5; 9 nucleotides agree with TRBD2. This CDR3 is built from 12 residues. After removal of 8 bases from V and 2 bases from J, the junction contained 3 bases not matched to a gene. The germline V gene has CDR1 SQVTM and CDR2 ANQGSEA. The CDR3: CSFSGGQETQYF. The CDR3 nucleotides read TGCAGCTTTAGCGGGGGTCAAGAGACCCAGTACTTC.

A few counts support this clone. The rearrangement uses TRBV7-2 and TRBJ2-5, with TRBD2 identical over 14 bases. The V segment lost 4 bases and the J segment 4 bases; nucleotides outside the gene matches: 8. The length of the CDR3 is 17 residues. CDR1 and CDR2 (germline): SGHTA, FQGNSA. CDR3 residues: CASSSLPGLAGVETQYF. In DNA form, the CDR3 reads TGTGCCAGCAGCTCCCTACCGGGACTAGCGGGGGTAGAGACCCAGTACTTC. The whole variable domain, filled in from reference TRBV7-2 and TRBJ2-5, reads GAGVSQSPSNKVTEKGKDVELRCDPISGHTALYWYRQSLGQGLEFLIYFQGNSAPDKSGLPSDRFSAERTGGSVSTLTIQRTQQEDSAVYLCASSSLPGLAGVETQYFGPGTRLLVL.

CDR3 coding DNA: TGTGCCAGCAGCGTAGCTCCGACGAATGAAAAACTGTTTTTT. Its protein product is CASSVAPTNEKLFF. V is TRBV9 and J is TRBJ1-4, with D unresolved. Deletions cut 0 bases from V and 5 bases from J, with 8 bases between. The CDR3 consists of 14 residues. Germline lookup yields CDR1 SGDLS and CDR2 YYNGEE.

J is TRBJ2-5 and V is TRBV29-1, with a possible D match to TRBD2 (5 bases). In germline, CDR1 is SQVTM, CDR2 ANQGSEA. The CDR3 runs 9 residues. V dropped 6 bases and J dropped 10 bases, with 9 bases sitting between them. The CDR3 reads CSVDSIQYF. In DNA form, the CDR3 reads TGCAGCGTGGACTCAATCCAGTACTTC.

This clone was observed a few times. V gene TRBV29-1 combines with J gene TRBJ1-1; weak D call: TRBD1 (6 bases). Germline assignment: CDR1 SQVTM and CDR2 ANQGSEA. CDR3 length: 11 residues. With 5 bases removed from V and 7 bases from J, the gap between germline ends came to 11 bases. The DNA of the CDR3 is TGCAGCGTTTCAGGGGAAGGTGAAGCTTTCTTT. It translates to CSVSGEGEAFF.

The rearrangement links TRBV27 to TRBJ2-5; D might be TRBD2 (5 bases). Germline CDR1 MNHEY, CDR2 SMNVEV (reference sequence). The CDR3 has 13 amino acids. V was shortened by 7 bases and J by 3 bases, with 12 bases between the two germline ends. This chain's CDR3 is CASKRRGEETQYF. The DNA of the CDR3 is TGTGCCAGCAAGCGCCGGGGAGAAGAGACCCAGTACTTC.

The chain has TRBV14 and TRBJ2-7; D uncertain. The CDR3 has 13 residues. Trimming cost V 1 base and J 8 bases, with 12 bases left between them. Germline V CDR1 and CDR2: SGHDN, FVKESK. CDR3 in amino acids: CASSQGFAEKQYF. For the CDR3, the DNA is TGTGCCAGCAGCCAAGGATTTGCGGAAAAGCAGTACTTC.

The chain has TRBV15 and TRBJ2-7, with D tentatively TRBD1 (5 bases). The CDR3 contains 14 residues. Germline-derived CDR1 and CDR2 are LNHNV and YYDKDF (reference sequence). V shed 0 bases and J shed 3 bases, with 9 bases lying between them. DNA of the CDR3: TGTGCCACCAGCAGAGATTCAGGGCTCTACGAGCAGTACTTC. Its translation is CATSRDSGLYEQYF.

The chain carries TRBV29-1 and TRBJ1-2, with D possibly TRBD1 on 6 matching bases. Looked up from germline, CDR1 is SQVTM and CDR2 is ANQGSEA. Deletions cut 7 bases from V and 0 bases from J, with 15 bases between. This CDR3 comprises 14 residues. In DNA form, the CDR3 reads TGCAGCGCCGTACGGACAGCTGCTAACTATGGCTACACCTTC. Its translation: CSAVRTAANYGYTF.

The chain couples TRBV29-1 to TRBJ2-5; weak D call: TRBD2 (6 bases). CDR1 and CDR2 from the germline V gene are SQVTM and ANQGSEA. Trimming left V 7 bases short and J 13 bases short, with 10 bases between. The CDR3 runs 8 residues. The CDR3 DNA is TGCAGCGCCCCGGAGGGGTACTTC. This encodes CSAPEGYF.